The 20 T cell receptor beta chains listed next were all sequenced from one sample in a study of metastatic and nonmetastatic thyroid tumors. Thyroid surgery had not been preceded by any treatment in any patient. TCRdb re-clonotyped the PCR reads via MiXCR. The table records roughly 30,000 clones, 3.7% of them present only once. The sample taken for sequencing was blood. The receptors come from a male donor with papillary thyroid cancer or a benign thyroid nodule (not recorded which). Some clones in this sample may be carry-over from other donors' samples.

The sample holds a few counts of this clone. The rearrangement uses TRBV2 and TRBJ1-5; D ambiguous. The CDR3 extends over 16 amino acids. CDR1 is SNHLY, CDR2 FYNNEI, per germline. V was cut by 7 bases and J by 3 bases, with 19 bases left in between. As DNA, the CDR3 is TGTGCCAGCACCTACGGCATGGCCAGCCTCAATCAGCCCCAGCATTTT. This gives the protein CASTYGMASLNQPQHF.

A few counts support this clone. CDR3 sequence reads: CASSSVGSSYEQYF. DNA for the CDR3: TGTGCCAGCAGCTCAGTCGGGTCTTCCTACGAGCAGTACTTC. This chain links TRBV11-2 with TRBJ2-7; no definite D call. CDR1 is SGHAT and CDR2 is FQNNGV in the germline V gene. CDR3 size: 14 residues. Trimming shortened V by 4 bases and J by 1 base, and 11 bases separated the two germline ends.

This clone was counted at least ten times. The same CDR3 is also encoded by other DNA sequences in this sample. V is TRBV5-1 and J is TRBJ2-2; a weak D match, TRBD2 (5 bases). CDR3 length: 16 residues. Trimming pared 2 bases from V and 0 bases from J, leaving 11 bases between. Germline CDR1 reads SGHRS; CDR2 reads YFSETQ. Written as DNA, the CDR3 is TGCGCCAGCAGCTTTGGGAGCGAACCGAACACCGGGGAGCTGTTTTTT. Its protein product is CASSFGSEPNTGELFF.

In this sample, this clone turned up many times. A read error may be the cause here, since a much bigger clone is one base away. This CDR3 is also generated by other DNA sequences in the sample. The genes are TRBV2 and TRBJ1-2; TRBD1 is a possible D gene (5 bases). The CDR3 spans 15 residues. The germline V gene has CDR1 SNHLY and CDR2 FYNNEI. For the CDR3, the DNA is TGTGCCAGCCATGCACGGGGGGGAGGACACTATGGTTACACCTTC. Its translation is CASHARGGGHYGYTF.

This clone was detected only a few times. The rearrangement links TRBV11-3 to TRBJ2-1; unclear D gene. V lost 1 base and J 4 bases, leaving 11 bases between the germline ends. Germline CDR1 and CDR2: SGHNT and YENEEA. The CDR3 contains 15 residues. The CDR3 spells CASSLGGKPYNEQFF. As DNA, the CDR3 is TGTGCCAGCAGCTTAGGGGGTAAACCGTACAATGAGCAGTTCTTC.

This clone was seen ten or more times. In DNA form, the CDR3 reads TGTGCCAGCAGTTACTCCCCGGACAGAGGGTACAATGAGCAGTTCTTC. The encoded protein is CASSYSPDRGYNEQFF. The chain employs TRBV6-5 and TRBJ2-1; D might be TRBD1 (6 bases). The CDR3 sequence is 16 residues long. Trimming shortened V by 0 bases and J by 4 bases, and 13 bases separated the two germline ends. CDR1 and CDR2 (germline): MNHEY, SVGAGI.

This clone was seen a few times. A read error may produce the germline difference seen at one junction end. V is TRBV7-7 and J is TRBJ2-7, with 8 bases that match TRBD1. The CDR3 runs to 14 residues. From germline, CDR1 is SSHAT and CDR2 FNYEAQ (reference sequence). CDR3 coding DNA: TGTGCTAGCAGCTTACGGACAGGGCTATCCGAGCAGTACTTC. Its translation: CASSLRTGLSEQYF.

As concerns this clone: The junction departs from the called germline gene at one end, perhaps through a read error. This rearrangement joins TRBV25-1 to TRBJ2-1; 10 bases agree with TRBD2. CDR3 length: 17 residues. The V gene's germline CDR1 is MGHDK and CDR2 SYGVNS. The DNA of the CDR3 is TGTGCCAGCAGTGCGCGGACTAGCGGTAGCTCCCACAATGAGCAGTTCTTC. It encodes CASSARTSGSSHNEQFF.

This clone was detected ten times or more. The CDR3 nucleotides are TGTGCCAGTAGCAGGGACGTTACCGGGGCGTCACCCCTCCACTTT. Its translation: CASSRDVTGASPLHF. The chain joins TRBV19 to TRBJ1-6; tentative D call: TRBD1 (5 bases). The CDR3 contains 15 residues. The germline V gene has CDR1 LNHDA and CDR2 SQIVND (reference sequence). Trimming left V 6 bases short and J 10 bases short, with 19 bases between.

The V call is TRBV6-4, the J call TRBJ2-3; TRBD2 agrees at 9 bases. This CDR3 is 14 amino acids long. Germline CDR1 MRHNA, CDR2 SNTAGT. The trim removed 6 bases at V and 4 bases at J, leaving 5 bases unmatched. CDR3 nucleotide sequence: TGTGCCAGCAGCCCAGCGGGAGGAGCAGATACGCAGTATTTT. Amino acids: CASSPAGGADTQYF.

This clone has just a few counts. Here the CDR3 DNA reads TGTGCCAGTAGTGTACAAGGGAACGAGCAGTACTTC. This gives the protein CASSVQGNEQYF. The genes are TRBV19 and TRBJ2-7; D unclear. Trimming shortened V by 5 bases and J by 5 bases, and 10 bases separated the two germline ends. Germline V gives CDR1 LNHDA, CDR2 SQIVND (reference sequence). This CDR3 has 12 residues.

This clone has more than one count but fewer than ten. The chain carries TRBV20-1 and TRBJ2-7; no reliable D call. Germline V CDR1 and CDR2: DFQATT, SNEGSKA (reference sequence). V lost 2 bases to trimming and J lost 3 bases, with 14 bases between them. The CDR3 has 14 amino acids. As DNA, the CDR3 is TGCAGTGCTAGACGCCCCAGTGGCTACTACGAGCAGTACTTC. It encodes CSARRPSGYYEQYF.

The V call is TRBV6-1, the J call TRBJ2-7, with D perhaps being TRBD1 or TRBD2 (5 bases each). Trimming took off 4 bases at V and 3 bases at J, with 16 bases between the two ends. The CDR3 runs 15 residues. Germline V gives CDR1 MNHNS, CDR2 SASEGT. The CDR3 here is CASSVGVAVVYEQYF. CDR3 nucleotide sequence: TGTGCCAGCAGTGTGGGGGTCGCAGTTGTCTACGAGCAGTACTTC.

This clone is medium-sized in the sample. This rearrangement joins TRBV6-1 to TRBJ1-1; D uncertain. The V end was cut by 5 bases, the J end by 6 bases, with 16 bases between. The germline CDR1 and CDR2 sequences are MNHNS and SASEGT. This CDR3 has 14 residues. The DNA for the CDR3 is TGTGCCAGCAGTACCGTTGCGTATGGTGCTGAAGCTTTCTTT. Translated: CASSTVAYGAEAFF.

Concerning this clone: The sample carries other DNA sequences with the same CDR3. CDR3 sequence (DNA): TGTGCCAGCAGTGACAGGACAGGGATTAACTATGGCTACACCTTC. This gives the protein CASSDRTGINYGYTF. The V and J genes are TRBV6-1 and TRBJ1-2, with 8 bases matching TRBD1. The J segment lost 1 base and the V segment lost 3 bases, leaving 4 bases of the junction unmatched. This CDR3 is 15 amino acids long. Per the germline V gene, CDR1 is MNHNS and CDR2 is SASEGT.

V usage is TRBV12-3 or TRBV12-4 and J usage is TRBJ1-5; 8 nucleotides line up with TRBD1. This CDR3 has 13 residues. The V segment lost 6 bases and the J segment 7 bases; nucleotides outside the gene matches: 5. Here the CDR3 DNA reads TGTGCCAGCAGCACAGGGACAGGACAGCCCCAGCATTTT. Translation gives CASSTGTGQPQHF.

By share, this clone ranks as medium-sized (0.01 to 0.1%). This rearrangement joins TRBV6-2 or TRBV6-3 to TRBJ2-1, with D uncertain. V was clipped by 3 bases and J by 15 bases, with 15 bases between them. CDR1 and CDR2 (germline): MNHEY, SVGEGT. CDR3 length: 12 amino acids. The CDR3 loop is CASSYDFTRRFF. The CDR3 DNA reads as TGTGCCAGCAGTTATGACTTCACCCGACGGTTCTTC.

With respect to this clone: This likely comes from a read error, as the CDR3 has no conserved phenylalanine or tryptophan at its end. No DNA is shown, since the ends of the CDR3 on it are uncertain; the CDR3 is the one TCRdb lists. This sequence joins TRBV12-3 or TRBV12-4 and TRBJ1-1; the D call TRBD1 from the table was never checked on the DNA. The length of the CDR3 is 13 amino acids, counting both ends. The CDR3: CASSLGGQGRVQV.

This clone was observed a handful of times. The chain couples TRBV27 to TRBJ2-2, with 10 bases lining up with TRBD2. The CDR3 is made up of 15 amino acids. Germline trimming cut 5 bases from V and 6 bases from J; bases unmatched to any gene: 6. Germline-derived CDR1 and CDR2 are MNHEY and SMNVEV (reference sequence). The CDR3 reads CASSQREGLSGELFF. For the CDR3, the DNA is TGTGCCAGCAGTCAGCGGGAGGGCCTATCCGGGGAGCTGTTTTTT.

This clone showed up just a few times. The chain employs TRBV7-2 and TRBJ2-3; D is undetermined. Germline loops: CDR1 SGHTA, CDR2 FQGNSA. CDR3 length: 16 amino acids. Deletions cut 1 base from V and 6 bases from J, with 17 bases between. This CDR3 is CASSLDPCRTWDTQYF. The CDR3 coding sequence is TGTGCCAGCAGCTTAGACCCTTGTAGGACGTGGGATACGCAGTATTTT.